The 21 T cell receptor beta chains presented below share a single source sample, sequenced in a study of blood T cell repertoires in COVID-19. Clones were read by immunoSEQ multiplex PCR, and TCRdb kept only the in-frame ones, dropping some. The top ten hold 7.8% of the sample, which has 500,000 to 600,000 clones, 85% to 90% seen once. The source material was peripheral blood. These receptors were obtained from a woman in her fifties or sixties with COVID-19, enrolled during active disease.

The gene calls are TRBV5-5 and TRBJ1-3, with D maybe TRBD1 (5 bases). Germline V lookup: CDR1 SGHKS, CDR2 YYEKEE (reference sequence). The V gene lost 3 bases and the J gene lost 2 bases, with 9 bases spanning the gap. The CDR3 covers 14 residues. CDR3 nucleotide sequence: TGTGCCAGCAGCTACCCGGGGGCTGGAAACACCATATATTTT. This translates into CASSYPGAGNTIYF.

CDR3 DNA sequence: TGTGCCAGCAGAGCCGCCGGGACTAGCGGATCGAGCTCCTACAATGAGCAGTTCTTC. Translation: CASRAAGTSGSSSYNEQFF. This chain connects TRBV7-9 to TRBJ2-1, with 11 bases identical to TRBD2. From germline, CDR1 is SEHNR and CDR2 FQNEAQ (reference sequence). The CDR3 is 19 amino acids. V lost 6 bases to trimming and J lost 0 bases; unmatched junction nucleotides: 13.

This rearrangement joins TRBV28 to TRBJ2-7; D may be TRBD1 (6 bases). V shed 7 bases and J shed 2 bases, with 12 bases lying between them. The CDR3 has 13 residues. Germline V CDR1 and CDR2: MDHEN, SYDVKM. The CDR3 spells CASTTDRPYEQYF. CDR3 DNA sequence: TGTGCCAGCACTACGGACAGACCCTACGAGCAGTACTTC.

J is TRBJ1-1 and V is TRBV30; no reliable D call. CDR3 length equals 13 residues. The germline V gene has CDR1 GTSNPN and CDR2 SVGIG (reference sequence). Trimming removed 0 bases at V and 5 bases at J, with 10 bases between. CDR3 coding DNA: TGTGCCTGGAGTGTACGAAGGGAGACTGAAGCTTTCTTT. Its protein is CAWSVRRETEAFF.

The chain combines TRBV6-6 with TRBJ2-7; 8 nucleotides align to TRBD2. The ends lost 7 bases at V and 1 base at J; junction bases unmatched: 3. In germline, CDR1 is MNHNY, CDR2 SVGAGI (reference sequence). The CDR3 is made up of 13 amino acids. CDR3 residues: CASTAGVSYEQYF. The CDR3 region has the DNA TGTGCCAGCACAGCGGGAGTTTCCTACGAGCAGTACTTC.

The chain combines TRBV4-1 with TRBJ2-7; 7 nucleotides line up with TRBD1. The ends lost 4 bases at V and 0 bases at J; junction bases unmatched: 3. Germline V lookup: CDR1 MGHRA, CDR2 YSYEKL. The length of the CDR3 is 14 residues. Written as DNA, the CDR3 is TGCGCCAGCAGCCGGACAGGAGTCTCCTACGAGCAGTACTTC. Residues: CASSRTGVSYEQYF.

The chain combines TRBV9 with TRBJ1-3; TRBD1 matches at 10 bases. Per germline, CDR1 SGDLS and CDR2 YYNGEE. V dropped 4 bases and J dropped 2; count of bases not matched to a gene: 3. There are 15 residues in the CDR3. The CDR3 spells CASSRDRGTGNTIYF. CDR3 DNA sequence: TGTGCCAGCAGCCGGGACAGGGGTACTGGAAACACCATATATTTT.

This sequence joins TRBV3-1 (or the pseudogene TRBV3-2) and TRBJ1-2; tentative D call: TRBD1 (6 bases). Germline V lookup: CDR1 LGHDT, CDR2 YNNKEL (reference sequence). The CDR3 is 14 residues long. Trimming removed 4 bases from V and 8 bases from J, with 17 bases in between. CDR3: CASSPEAGAPGYTF. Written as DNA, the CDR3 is TGTGCCAGCAGCCCGGAGGCAGGGGCCCCAGGCTACACCTTC.

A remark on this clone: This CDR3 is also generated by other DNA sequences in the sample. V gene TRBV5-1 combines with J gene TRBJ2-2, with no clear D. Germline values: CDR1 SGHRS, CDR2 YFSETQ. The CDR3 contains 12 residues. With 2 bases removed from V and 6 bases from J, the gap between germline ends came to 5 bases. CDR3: CASSLTAGELFF. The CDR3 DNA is TGCGCCAGCAGCTTAACGGCCGGGGAGCTGTTTTTT. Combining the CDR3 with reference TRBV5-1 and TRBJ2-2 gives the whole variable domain KAGVTQTPRYLIKTRGQQVTLSCSPISGHRSVSWYQQTPGQGLQFLFEYFSETQRNKGNFPGRFSGRQFSNSRSEMNVSTLELGDSALYLCASSLTAGELFFGEGSRLTVL.

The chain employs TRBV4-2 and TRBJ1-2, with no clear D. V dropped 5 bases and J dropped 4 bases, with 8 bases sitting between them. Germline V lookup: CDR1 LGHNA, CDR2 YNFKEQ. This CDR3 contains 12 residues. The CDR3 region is CASSSGVYGYTF. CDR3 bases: TGTGCCAGCAGCTCCGGGGTCTATGGCTACACCTTC.

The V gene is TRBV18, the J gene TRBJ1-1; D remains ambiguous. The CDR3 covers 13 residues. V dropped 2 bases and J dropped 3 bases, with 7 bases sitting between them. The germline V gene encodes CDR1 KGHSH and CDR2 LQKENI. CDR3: CASSPLRDTEAFF. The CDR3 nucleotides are TGTGCCAGCTCACCATTAAGAGACACTGAAGCTTTCTTT.

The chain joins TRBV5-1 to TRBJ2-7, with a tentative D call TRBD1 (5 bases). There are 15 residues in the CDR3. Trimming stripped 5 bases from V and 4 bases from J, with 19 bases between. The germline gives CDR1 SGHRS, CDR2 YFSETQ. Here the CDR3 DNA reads TGCGCCAGCAGTCCCACAGGCACACTTGGGTACGAGCAGTACTTC. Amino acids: CASSPTGTLGYEQYF.

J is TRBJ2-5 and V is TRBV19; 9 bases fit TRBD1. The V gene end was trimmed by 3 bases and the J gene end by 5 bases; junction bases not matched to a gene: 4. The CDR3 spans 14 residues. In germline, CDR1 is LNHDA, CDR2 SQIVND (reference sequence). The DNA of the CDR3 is TGTGCCAGTAGTATGGGGACAGGGAAGGAGACCCAGTACTTC. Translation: CASSMGTGKETQYF.

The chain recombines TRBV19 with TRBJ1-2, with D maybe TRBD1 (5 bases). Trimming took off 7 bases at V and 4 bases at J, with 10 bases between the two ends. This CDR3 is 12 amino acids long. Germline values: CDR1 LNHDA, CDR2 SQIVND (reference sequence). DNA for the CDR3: TGTGCCAGTACGACAGAGGCCTATGGCTACACCTTC. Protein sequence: CASTTEAYGYTF.

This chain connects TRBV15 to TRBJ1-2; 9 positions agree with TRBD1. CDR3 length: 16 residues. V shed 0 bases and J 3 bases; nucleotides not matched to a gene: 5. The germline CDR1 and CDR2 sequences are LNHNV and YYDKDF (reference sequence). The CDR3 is CATSRDPGQGHYGYTF. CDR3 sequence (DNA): TGTGCCACCAGCAGAGATCCGGGACAGGGTCACTATGGCTACACCTTC.

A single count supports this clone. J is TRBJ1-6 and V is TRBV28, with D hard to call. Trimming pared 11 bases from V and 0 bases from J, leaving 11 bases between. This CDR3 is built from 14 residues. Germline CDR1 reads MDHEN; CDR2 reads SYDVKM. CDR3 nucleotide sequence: TGTGCCGGAAGAGGGAGCTCCTATAATTCACCCCTCCACTTT. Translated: CAGRGSSYNSPLHF.

CDR3 nucleotide sequence: TGTGCCAGCAGTCCTCGACATGCCAGCTCGGACGAGCAGTACTTC. It is translated as CASSPRHASSDEQYF. The chain is built from TRBV27 and TRBJ2-7; D remains unclear. Per the germline V gene, CDR1 is MNHEY and CDR2 is SMNVEV (reference sequence). The germline V and J ends were trimmed by 5 bases and 5 bases, with 19 bases remaining between them. CDR3 size: 15 residues.

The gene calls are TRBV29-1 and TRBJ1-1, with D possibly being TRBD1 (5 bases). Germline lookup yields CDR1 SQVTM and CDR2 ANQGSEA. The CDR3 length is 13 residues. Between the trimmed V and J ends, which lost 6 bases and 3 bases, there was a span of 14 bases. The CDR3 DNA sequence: TGCAGCGTCGCAAGGGGTGGGGACACTGAAGCTTTCTTT. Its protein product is CSVARGGDTEAFF.

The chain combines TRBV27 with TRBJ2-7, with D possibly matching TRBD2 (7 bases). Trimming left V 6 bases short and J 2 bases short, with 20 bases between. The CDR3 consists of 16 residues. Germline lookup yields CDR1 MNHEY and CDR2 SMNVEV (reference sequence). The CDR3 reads CASSLGGADYTYEQYF. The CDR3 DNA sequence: TGTGCCAGCAGCCTAGGGGGGGCGGACTACACCTACGAGCAGTACTTC.

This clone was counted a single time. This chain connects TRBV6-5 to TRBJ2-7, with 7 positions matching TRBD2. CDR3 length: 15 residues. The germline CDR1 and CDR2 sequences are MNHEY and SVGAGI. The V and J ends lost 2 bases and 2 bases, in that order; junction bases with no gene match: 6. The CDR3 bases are TGTGCCAGCAGTTACATGGGAGGGGCAACCTACGAGCAGTACTTC. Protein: CASSYMGGATYEQYF.

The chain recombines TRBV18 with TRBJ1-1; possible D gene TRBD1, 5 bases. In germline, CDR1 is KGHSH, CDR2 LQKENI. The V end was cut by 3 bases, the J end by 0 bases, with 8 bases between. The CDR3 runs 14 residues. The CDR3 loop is CASSPTELNTEAFF. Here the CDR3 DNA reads TGTGCCAGCTCACCGACAGAGCTGAACACTGAAGCTTTCTTT.